The following is a T cell receptor (beta chain) sequence with its context. The target of this receptor is not known. No base quality information exists; no much larger clone differs at one position. The data were obtained in a study of shared clonotypes between healthy human individuals (dated by TCRdb to 2020 to 2021). Regarding the study in general: Three men and two women, aged 18 to 49 years, made up the cohort. For each donor, three plates each were used for CD4 naive and CD4 memory, two plates were used for CD8 naive, and one plate was used for CD8 memory. To estimate repertoire size and how much clonotype sharing occurs between individuals, the study deeply sequenced the blood TCR repertoires of several healthy adults. To increase sequencing depth and limit assay-specific biases, different laboratories used diverse techniques to prepare libraries and sequence TCR repertoires. Each donor's leukapheresis produced roughly between about 0.8 and 10 billion PBMCs.

Donors were healthy HIV-negative adults with no recently reported acute infections or vaccinations. Every donor was a Caucasian adult living in Nashville, Tennessee, USA. CD4+ T cells were enriched through magnetic negative selection, after which naive cells were positively selected on CD45RA and the remaining negative fraction served as the memory subset. Blood was collected by leukapheresis, and PBMCs were isolated by Ficoll-Histopaque density gradient centrifugation and then cryopreserved in liquid nitrogen vapor phase. Analytical flow cytometry was used to check the purity and quantity of every magnetically sorted T cell population. Genomic DNA was isolated from every sorted fraction and measured by UV absorbance on a Nanodrop 2000c. Using the deep immunoSEQ assay, multiplex PCR amplified TCR CDR3 regions from genomic DNA. Extracted genomic DNA from each cell subset was spread evenly across all wells of several immunoSEQ 96-well plates, with each plate serving as a replicate. For sorted subsets, each replicate PCR was loaded with roughly 200 ng genomic DNA, equivalent to about 30,000 T cell genomes. Purified libraries were quantified with a Qubit 3.0 fluorometer, sized on a Bioanalyzer 2100, and re-quantified with the KAPA Library Quantification kit. Each immunoSEQ 96-well plate was sequenced on its own single-read 150-cycle Illumina NextSeq 550 flow cell. As for how the authors treated the data: Because only junctional sequences without quality scores were contained in the immunoSEQ output, filtering matching that applied to full-length reads could not be performed. Sequences were annotated with PyIR, a Python wrapper for IgBLAST v1.9, and V/J genes and CDR3 were assigned using IMGT germline references. Any read was removed if the V/J assignment was weak (E-value above 1e-6), the CDR3 was missing, or the read contained stop codons, out-of-frame junctions, or ambiguous translated residues. V3J clonotypes were defined as sequences sharing an identical inferred V gene, J gene, and CDR3 amino acid sequence. To compute the percentage overlap between repertoires, the number of shared unique clonotypes was divided by the size of the smaller repertoire. Three approaches were used to assess repertoire richness: RTK rarefaction, the Chao1 estimator, and Recon v2.1 estimates of unobserved clonotypes. OLGA was used to compute generation probabilities for all TCRbeta clonotypes that the gDNA method yielded from several donors. Imported from immuneACCESS, the table was reduced by TCRdb to in-frame sequences with V and J called. These copies leave out some clones; in studies compared against another copy, an unresolved V gene accounts for under half, and the cause of the remainder is not known. V, J and clone size derive from that table, while D and trimming were established from the DNA sequence. The sample table shows roughly 1 million clones, and about 84% are seen once. In total, the top ten clones hold around 0.47% of the sample.

V and J lose 2 bases and 0 bases, and a span of 8 bases separates them. The CDR3 contains 16 residues, cysteine and phenylalanine counted. The entry retains the CDR3 DNA only, 48 bases that are in frame from base 1. The germline V gene gives CDR1 as SGHTA and CDR2 as FQGNSA. The research as a whole found: When several donors were compared, the shared fraction of clonotypes was about 5.5% for naive CD4, around 3.5% for naive CD8, 2.3% for memory CD4, and 0.4% for memory CD8. Compared with non-shared clonotypes, the clonotypes found in all four sorted-subset donors had higher generation probabilities. Larger estimated clonotype richness was generally found for naive subsets than for memory subsets. Incomplete sequencing was indicated by rarefaction of sorted-subset datasets, despite the large sequencing depth. Because the study included only a small number of donors, the genetic and exposure-history diversity represented was limited. Pairwise subsampling indicated that sequencing depth was expected to affect the degree of clonotype sharing among donors. Sampling was restricted to blood, and TCR repertoires in tissue are likely to differ from TCR repertoires in blood.

The clonotype was recovered from a man younger than 35 in good health. Some clones in this sample may be carry-over from other donors' samples. The receptor chain draws on TRBV7-2 and TRBJ2-6; the D gene is tentatively TRBD1 or TRBD2, each matching 5 bases. The sequenced sample consisted of memory CD4+ T cells from PBMCs. According to the study, the label for this sample's cell subset or site signals: CD45RA-negative fraction. In nucleotide form, the sequence is TGTGCCAGCAGCTTAAGAGGGGCCTCTGGGGCCAACGTCCTGACTTTC. Translation gives CASSLRGASGANVLTF.